The clone carrying this T cell receptor (beta chain) has at least ten counts. The antigen is not known. These data are taken from a study of T cells in Graves' hyperthyroidism and ophthalmopathy. Study-wide results and limits: Most clonotypes that expanded in the thyroid above 0.001 also showed up in blood.

CDR3 length: 15 amino acids. Trimming pared 1 base from V and 5 bases from J, leaving 14 bases between. Germline loops: CDR1 SEHNR, CDR2 FQNEAQ (reference sequence). RNA transcripts were the template for amplifying TCR beta CDR3 regions. The study used the HTBI primer set for a first-round RT-PCR of the TCR CDR3. TCRdb re-derived calls from the multiplex PCR reads in MiXCR, one entry per CDR3 protein. Found here are some 300,000 distinct CDR3 sequences, roughly an eighth of them singletons; the top ten hold under 8%. Specimen: blood. The TCR comes from a woman aged 35 to 49 with Graves' hyperthyroidism. The genes are TRBV7-9 and TRBJ1-1; the D is unclear. For the CDR3, the DNA is TGTGCCAGCAGCTTAGACCAGCTAGGACGAACTGAAGCTTTCTTT. Translated, it gives CASSLDQLGRTEAFF. Variable domain in full (rest from reference TRBV7-9 and TRBJ1-1): DTGVSQNPRHKITKRGQNVTFRCDPISEHNRLYWYRQTLGQGPEFLTYFQNEAQLEKSRLLSDRFSAERPKGSFSTLEIQRTEQGDSAMYLCASSLDQLGRTEAFFGQGTRLTVV.